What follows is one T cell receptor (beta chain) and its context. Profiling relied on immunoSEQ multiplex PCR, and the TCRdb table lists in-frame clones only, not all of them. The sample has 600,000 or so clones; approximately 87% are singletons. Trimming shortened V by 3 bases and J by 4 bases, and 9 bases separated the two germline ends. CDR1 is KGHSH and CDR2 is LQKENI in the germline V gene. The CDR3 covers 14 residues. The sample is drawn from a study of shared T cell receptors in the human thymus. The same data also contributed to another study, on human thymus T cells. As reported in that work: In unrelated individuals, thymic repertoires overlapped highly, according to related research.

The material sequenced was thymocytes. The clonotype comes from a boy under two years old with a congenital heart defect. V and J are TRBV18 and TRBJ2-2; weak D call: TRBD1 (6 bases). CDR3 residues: CASSPFRGTGELFF. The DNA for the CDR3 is TGTGCCAGCTCACCTTTCAGGGGCACCGGGGAGCTGTTTTTT. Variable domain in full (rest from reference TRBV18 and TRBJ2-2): NAGVMQNPRHLVRRRGQEARLRCSPMKGHSHVYWYRQLPEEGLKFMVYLQKENIIDESGMPKERFSAEFPKEGPSILRIQQVVRGDSAAYFCASSPFRGTGELFFGEGSRLTVL.